Each of the 32 T cell receptor beta chains below was sequenced from the same sample in a study of beta chain features in type 1 diabetes. TCRB transcripts that were expressed got sequenced, as all of the isolated RNA had been reverse transcribed. Using immunoSEQ multiplex PCR, the repertoire was profiled, and TCRdb retains in-frame clones only, with some absent. This table has 900,000 or so clones, 17% appearing once. The sample taken for sequencing was naive CD4+ T cells from blood. All receptors derive from a woman between 18 and 29 years old in good health.

The rearrangement uses TRBV15 and TRBJ1-4, with D unresolved. Trimming shortened V by 0 bases and J by 14 bases, and 13 bases separated the two germline ends. Germline loops: CDR1 LNHNV, CDR2 YYDKDF (reference sequence). The CDR3 totals 13 residues. The CDR3 protein is CATSRDRERRLFF. The CDR3 bases are TGTGCCACCAGCAGAGACCGAGAACGGCGCCTGTTTTTT. The variable domain in full, completed from reference TRBV15 and TRBJ1-4, reads DAMVIQNPRYQVTQFGKPVTLSCSQTLNHNVMYWYQQKSSQAPKLLFHYYDKDFNNEADTPDNFQSRRPNTSFCFLDIRSPGLGDTAMYLCATSRDRERRLFFGSGTQLSVL.

J is TRBJ1-5 and V is TRBV7-3; D not certain. The germline gives CDR1 SGHTA, CDR2 FQGTGA. The CDR3 is 11 residues long. The ends were cut back, 6 bases at V and 8 bases at J, with 8 bases in the middle. The CDR3 region is CASSGEKPQHF. The CDR3 DNA is TGTGCCAGCAGTGGGGAGAAGCCCCAGCATTTT.

This chain joins TRBV2 and TRBJ2-7, with D possibly matching TRBD2 (5 bases). The V and J ends lost 7 bases and 0 bases respectively, with 13 bases between them. This CDR3 contains 14 residues. The germline V gene has CDR1 SNHLY and CDR2 FYNNEI. CDR3 nucleotide sequence: TGTGCCAGCAAGTACGGGGAGAGCTCCTACGAGCAGTACTTC. Encoded protein: CASKYGESSYEQYF.

The chain combines TRBV21-1 with TRBJ2-2; the D call of TRBD1 is as the table states it, not checked on the DNA. TRBV21-1 counts as a pseudogene. CDR3 length: 14 residues. CDR3 nucleotide sequence: TGTGCCAGCAGCAAGGGCTCGAACACCGGGGAGCTGTTTTTT. Translated, it gives CASSKGSNTGELFF.

This clone was seen a handful of times. The same CDR3 is also encoded by other DNA sequences in this sample. The chain is built from TRBV7-2 and TRBJ2-7; 7 bases are shared with TRBD1. CDR1 and CDR2 (germline): SGHTA, FQGNSA. This CDR3 has 13 amino acids. The ends lost 4 bases at V and 2 bases at J; junction bases unmatched: 2. The CDR3 protein is CASSSQGAYEQYF. CDR3 in DNA: TGTGCCAGCAGCTCGCAGGGGGCCTACGAGCAGTACTTC.

In its sample, this clone was seen a few times. This chain connects TRBV7-9 to TRBJ2-1, with D perhaps TRBD2 (6 bases). Looked up from germline, CDR1 is SEHNR and CDR2 is FQNEAQ (reference sequence). The CDR3 extends over 18 amino acids. Trimming left V 1 base short and J 4 bases short, with 20 bases between. CDR3 loop: CASSLDPPAGRLYNEQFF. The CDR3 DNA follows: TGTGCCAGCAGCTTAGACCCCCCGGCCGGGAGACTTTACAATGAGCAGTTCTTC.

This clone was found a few times. The chain employs TRBV11-3 and TRBJ2-2; D is possibly TRBD2 (6 bases). This CDR3 contains 16 residues. V lost 1 base, J lost 0 bases, and 9 bases lay in between. The germline gives CDR1 SGHNT, CDR2 YENEEA. CDR3 amino acids: CASSLVGGANTGELFF. The CDR3, as DNA: TGTGCCAGCAGCTTAGTTGGCGGGGCGAACACCGGGGAGCTGTTTTTT.

This clone has a handful of counts. The chain carries TRBV6-5 and TRBJ2-7; TRBD2 agrees at 13 bases. CDR1 and CDR2 from the germline V gene are MNHEY and SVGAGI. CDR3 length equals 16 residues. V lost 4 bases, J lost 6 bases, and 9 bases stayed unmatched. The CDR3 here is CASSFLGLAGTGEQYF. The CDR3 DNA sequence: TGTGCCAGCAGTTTCCTGGGACTAGCGGGAACGGGCGAGCAGTACTTC.

Comments on this clone: This sample also contains other DNA sequences that code for the same CDR3. The chain couples TRBV28 to TRBJ1-2; 8 bases align to TRBD1. The trim removed 11 bases at V and 4 bases at J, leaving 9 bases unmatched. Germline V gene data show CDR1 as MDHEN and CDR2 as SYDVKM. This CDR3 is 13 amino acids long. In nucleotides, the CDR3 is TGTGCCTCTGCCGGACAGGGCTTCTATGGCTACACCTTC. This encodes CASAGQGFYGYTF.

The chain joins TRBV2 to TRBJ2-1; possibly TRBD2 for D (5 bases). CDR3 length: 14 amino acids. Germline CDR1 and CDR2: SNHLY and FYNNEI. V was shortened by 11 bases and J by 0 bases, with 14 bases between the two germline ends. CDR3 coding DNA: TGTGCCGGGAAACGGGAAGCCTCCTACAATGAGCAGTTCTTC. Translation: CAGKREASYNEQFF.

As DNA, the CDR3 is TGTGCCAGTAGTATCGGGACTAGCTCCTACAATGAGCAGTTCTTC. Amino acid sequence: CASSIGTSSYNEQFF. V gene TRBV19 combines with J gene TRBJ2-1; TRBD2 agrees at 8 bases. Germline CDR1 reads LNHDA; CDR2 reads SQIVND (reference sequence). Germline trimming cut 3 bases from V and 0 bases from J; bases unmatched to any gene: 1. The CDR3 consists of 15 residues.

The chain carries TRBV5-1 and TRBJ1-1; D gene ambiguous. V lost 0 bases, J lost 1 base, and 13 bases lay in between. Germline CDR1 is SGHRS and CDR2 is YFSETQ. CDR3 length equals 16 residues. The CDR3 loop is CASSLAVLQANTEAFF. CDR3 in DNA: TGCGCCAGCAGCTTGGCTGTACTACAAGCGAACACTGAAGCTTTCTTT.

This clone came up a few times. The CDR3 loop reads CASSYDRGNQPQHF. CDR3 bases: TGTGCCAGCAGTTACGACAGGGGCAATCAGCCCCAGCATTTT. The V call is TRBV6-6, the J call TRBJ1-5, with 7 bases aligning to TRBD1. CDR3 length: 14 residues. Trimming cost V 2 bases and J 2 bases; bases outside gene matches: 0. Germline CDR1 MNHNY, CDR2 SVGAGI (reference sequence).

J is TRBJ1-5 and V is TRBV6-6; no definite D call. The germline V gene encodes CDR1 MNHNY and CDR2 SVGAGI (reference sequence). The CDR3 loop spans 15 amino acids. V lost 6 bases and J lost 1, with 13 bases in between. This CDR3 reads CASSRPATSNQPQHF. The CDR3 DNA follows: TGTGCCAGCAGCAGACCGGCAACAAGCAATCAGCCCCAGCATTTT.

On this clone itself: The identical CDR3 is also encoded by other nucleotide sequences in the sample. The rearrangement joins TRBV10-3 to TRBJ1-5, with D unresolved. V lost 0 bases to trimming and J lost 6 bases, with 3 bases between them. The length of the CDR3 is 12 residues. Germline-derived CDR1 and CDR2 are ENHRY and SYGVKD. CDR3 coding DNA: TGTGCCATCAGTGAGTCTGGTCAGCCCCAGCATTTT. Protein sequence: CAISESGQPQHF.

The chain carries TRBV7-2 and TRBJ2-5, with no clear D. Looked up from germline, CDR1 is SGHTA and CDR2 is FQGNSA. This CDR3 has 13 amino acids. V was clipped by 2 bases and J by 1 base, with 5 bases between them. CDR3 coding DNA: TGTGCCAGCAGCTTAAACGTCCAAGAGACCCAGTACTTC. This sequence encodes CASSLNVQETQYF.

This clone was recorded a few times. This chain joins TRBV5-6 and TRBJ2-1; the D gene is possibly TRBD1 (6 bases). The CDR3 consists of 14 residues. Germline V gives CDR1 SGHDT, CDR2 YYEEEE. V was shortened by 7 bases and J by 2 bases, with 13 bases between the two germline ends. Here the CDR3 DNA reads TGTGCCAGCGTTGGTCGGACAGCCTACAATGAGCAGTTCTTC. This translates into CASVGRTAYNEQFF. Based on the CDR3 plus reference TRBV5-6 and TRBJ2-1, the full variable domain is DAGVTQSPTHLIKTRGQQVTLRCSPKSGHDTVSWYQQALGQGPQFIFQYYEEEERQRGNFPDRFSGHQFPNYSSELNVNALLLGDSALYLCASVGRTAYNEQFFGPGTRLTVL.

This clone has only a few counts. J is TRBJ2-1 and V is TRBV7-9; 12 positions agree with TRBD2. The CDR3 sequence is 14 residues long. J was trimmed by 8 bases and V by 5 bases; bases with no gene match: 4. Germline CDR1 and CDR2: SEHNR and FQNEAQ (reference sequence). The CDR3 DNA reads TGTGCCAGCAGCCTGGGACTAGCGGGCTATGAGCAGTTCTTC. Protein product: CASSLGLAGYEQFF.

This clone has only a few counts. V gene TRBV15 combines with J gene TRBJ2-3; a possible D gene is TRBD2 (6 bases). Germline CDR1 LNHNV, CDR2 YYDKDF (reference sequence). This CDR3 is 16 amino acids long. The ends were cut back, 0 bases at V and 1 base at J, with 11 bases in the middle. Here the CDR3 reads CATSRDRGGGTDTQYF. In DNA form, the CDR3 reads TGTGCCACCAGCAGAGATCGTGGAGGGGGCACAGATACGCAGTATTTT.

This chain joins TRBV11-2 and TRBJ2-7; the D gene is possibly TRBD1 (5 bases). This CDR3 has 15 amino acids. Germline CDR1 is SGHAT and CDR2 is FQNNGV. The germline V and J ends were trimmed by 5 bases and 7 bases, with 21 bases remaining between them. CDR3 protein: CASSPPGRGLGEQYF. Here the CDR3 DNA reads TGTGCCAGCAGCCCGCCCGGAAGGGGTCTGGGTGAGCAGTACTTC.

The V gene is TRBV9, the J gene TRBJ1-4; TRBD1 is a possible D gene (5 bases). Germline V CDR1 and CDR2: SGDLS, YYNGEE. CDR3 length: 14 amino acids. The ends were cut back, 4 bases at V and 8 bases at J, with 15 bases in the middle. The CDR3 sequence is CASSPHGGEEKLFF. The CDR3, as DNA: TGTGCCAGCAGCCCCCATGGGGGTGAGGAAAAACTGTTTTTT. The entire variable domain, with the rest obtained from reference TRBV9 and TRBJ1-4, is as follows: DSGVTQTPKHLITATGQRVTLRCSPRSGDLSVYWYQQSLDQGLQFLIQYYNGEERAKGNILERFSAQQFPDLHSELNLSSLELGDSALYFCASSPHGGEEKLFFGSGTQLSVL.

This clone was observed a few times. The chain joins TRBV6-6 to TRBJ2-1; a possible D gene is TRBD2 (6 bases). V was pared by 3 bases and J by 2 bases, with 11 bases between. Germline lookup yields CDR1 MNHNY and CDR2 SVGAGI (reference sequence). The CDR3 consists of 15 residues. CDR3 coding DNA: TGTGCCAGCAGTTATGAGCGGGTCGCCTACAATGAGCAGTTCTTC. It specifies CASSYERVAYNEQFF.

The rearrangement links TRBV6-6 to TRBJ2-3; 9 bases line up with TRBD2. The CDR3 extends over 16 amino acids. The germline V gene has CDR1 MNHNY and CDR2 SVGAGI (reference sequence). J was trimmed by 1 base and V by 6 bases; bases with no gene match: 8. This CDR3 is CASSRGLAIGTDTQYF. CDR3 nucleotides: TGTGCCAGCAGCCGCGGACTAGCGATCGGCACAGATACGCAGTATTTT.

V usage is TRBV10-3 and J usage is TRBJ1-3; D might be TRBD1 (6 bases). The CDR3 totals 15 residues. With 4 bases removed from V and 2 bases from J, the gap between germline ends came to 12 bases. Looked up from germline, CDR1 is ENHRY and CDR2 is SYGVKD. CDR3 residues: CAISGQENPGNTIYF. DNA of the CDR3: TGTGCCATCAGTGGACAGGAGAACCCTGGAAACACCATATATTTT.

The rearrangement links TRBV2 to TRBJ2-7; 12 nucleotides match TRBD2. The trim removed 2 bases at V and 10 bases at J, leaving 6 bases unmatched. The CDR3 is 14 residues long. CDR1 and CDR2 from the germline V gene are SNHLY and FYNNEI. The CDR3 is CASSEIASGRAQYF. The CDR3 DNA reads as TGTGCCAGCAGTGAAATTGCTAGCGGGAGGGCCCAGTACTTC.

V usage is TRBV2 and J usage is TRBJ2-5, with 9 bases aligning to TRBD1. The end of the DNA is better explained by TRBJ2-7, so the J call may be wrong. CDR1 is SNHLY, CDR2 FYNNEI, per germline. The CDR3 sequence is 14 residues long. DNA for the CDR3: TGTGCCAGCAGCCGGGACAGGGTCAGCTACGAGCAGTACTTC. Protein product: CASSRDRVSYEQYF.

The rearrangement links TRBV19 to TRBJ2-5; 7 nucleotides agree with TRBD1. V was pared by 5 bases and J by 2 bases, with 5 bases of the junction left unmatched. CDR1 LNHDA and CDR2 SQIVND come from the germline V gene (reference sequence). The CDR3 runs to 14 residues. This CDR3 is CASSPWDRQETQYF. The CDR3 nucleotides are TGTGCCAGTAGTCCCTGGGACAGACAAGAGACCCAGTACTTC.

The chain links TRBV29-1 to TRBJ2-1; 10 bases are a match to TRBD1. The germline V gene encodes CDR1 SQVTM and CDR2 ANQGSEA. With 2 bases clipped from V and 9 bases from J, the junction kept 4 bases outside the gene matches. The CDR3 runs 13 residues. CDR3 sequence: CSVERDRGGEQFF. CDR3 DNA sequence: TGCAGCGTTGAAAGGGACAGGGGTGGTGAGCAGTTCTTC.

The sample holds one count of this clone. This rearrangement joins TRBV2 to TRBJ1-2; no clear D gene. V was cut by 1 base and J by 6 bases, with 15 bases left in between. Germline assignment: CDR1 SNHLY and CDR2 FYNNEI. The CDR3 spans 15 residues. The CDR3 spells CASSEESRAWDGYTF. CDR3 DNA: TGTGCCAGCAGTGAAGAGTCGAGGGCCTGGGATGGCTACACCTTC.

The chain combines TRBV5-6 with TRBJ2-3; D unclear. V was pared by 4 bases and J by 4 bases, with 10 bases between. Germline values: CDR1 SGHDT, CDR2 YYEEEE. The CDR3 has 13 amino acids. The CDR3 protein is CASSRRGADTQYF. The CDR3 DNA sequence: TGTGCCAGCAGCCGGCGAGGAGCAGATACGCAGTATTTT.

The rearrangement links TRBV13 to TRBJ1-3; a possible D gene is TRBD1 (5 bases). This CDR3 has 16 amino acids. V was trimmed by 4 bases and J by 4 bases, leaving 17 bases between them. From germline, CDR1 is PRHDT and CDR2 FYEKMQ (reference sequence). CDR3 sequence: CASSWGTIDRGNTIYF. The CDR3 DNA follows: TGTGCCAGCAGCTGGGGCACAATCGATCGCGGAAACACCATATATTTT.

The CDR3 coding sequence is TGTGCCAGTAGTAGAACAGGGTCCTACGAGCAGTACTTC. It translates to CASSRTGSYEQYF. The V call is TRBV19, the J call TRBJ2-7; TRBD1 might be the D (6 bases). Trimming stripped 4 bases from V and 1 base from J, with 8 bases between. CDR3 length: 13 residues. Germline loops: CDR1 LNHDA, CDR2 SQIVND (reference sequence).